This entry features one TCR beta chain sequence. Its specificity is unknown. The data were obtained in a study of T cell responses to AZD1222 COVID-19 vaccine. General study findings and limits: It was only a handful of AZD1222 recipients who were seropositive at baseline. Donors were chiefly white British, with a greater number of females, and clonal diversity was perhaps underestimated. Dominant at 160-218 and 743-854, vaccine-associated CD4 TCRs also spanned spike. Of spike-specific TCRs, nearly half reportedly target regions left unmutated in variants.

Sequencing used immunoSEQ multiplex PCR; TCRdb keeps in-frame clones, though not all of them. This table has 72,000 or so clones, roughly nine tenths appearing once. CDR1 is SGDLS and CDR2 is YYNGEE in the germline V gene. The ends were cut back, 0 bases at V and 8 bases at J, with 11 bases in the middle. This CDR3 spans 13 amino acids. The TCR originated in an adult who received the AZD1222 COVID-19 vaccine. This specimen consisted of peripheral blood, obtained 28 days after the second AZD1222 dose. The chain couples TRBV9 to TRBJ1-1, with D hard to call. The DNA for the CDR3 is TGTGCCAGCAGCGTAGTTATTGGCAGCGAAGCTTTCTTT. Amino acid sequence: CASSVVIGSEAFF.